Listed below are T cell receptor beta chains from one sample, sequenced in a study of CD8+CD57+ T cells in acquired aplastic anemia. Via MiXCR, TCRdb re-called the reads, giving one row per CDR3 protein. This table holds approximately 190,000 distinct CDR3 sequences, roughly half found once. Source material: sorted CD4+, CD8+, or CD8+CD57+ T cells (not recorded which) from PBMCs. These receptors came from a human donor with aplastic anemia. CDR3s include the opening cysteine and the closing phenylalanine or tryptophan. D genes are given only for firm matches. Clone sizes are given selectively: once, few, many, or a class where the clone is expanded.

>-|-|TRBV19|TRBJ2-1
TGTGCCAGTGGGGGCAGGGGCATCTATTACAATGAGCAGTTCTTC
CASGGRGIYYNEQFF
>many|-|TRBV24-1|TRBJ2-1
TGTGCCACCAGTGATTCGAATAACAATGAGCAGTTCTTC
CATSDSNNNEQFF
>-|-|TRBV7-2|TRBJ2-7
TGTGCCAGCAGCTTAGCAGGTCGGGACATAGACTCCTACGAGCAGTACTTC
CASSLAGRDIDSYEQYF
>-|-|TRBV19|TRBJ2-5
TGTGCCAGTAGCGATCTTCCGGGGCGAGGGGAGACCCAGTACTTC
CASSDLPGRGETQYF
>-|-|TRBV5-6|TRBJ2-7
TGTGCCAGCAGCCCGAGGACAGCTCGCGAGCAGTACTTC
CASSPRTAREQYF
>-|-|TRBV7-8|TRBJ2-7
TGTGCCAGCAGTCTGTCGGGAAGATACTACGAGCAGTACTTC
CASSLSGRYYEQYF
>-|TRBD2|TRBV11-1|TRBJ2-3
TGTGCCAGCAGGAAACCCGAAACCGGGACTAGCGGAACCACAGATACGCAGTATTTT
CASRKPETGTSGTTDTQYF
>-|-|TRBV7-2|TRBJ2-5
TGTGCCAGCAACGACCCCCGGGGTCAAGAGACCCAGTACTTC
CASNDPRGQETQYF
>many|TRBD1|TRBV10-3|TRBJ2-1
TGTGCCAGCAGCCCGATCTCGCTAGGACAGGGGGACGATGAGCAGTTCTTC
CASSPISLGQGDDEQFF
>many|-|TRBV30|TRBJ2-5
TGTGCCTGGGGGGGACCGACGGAGACCCAGTACTTC
CAWGGPTETQYF
>-|TRBD2|TRBV20-1|TRBJ2-7
TGCAGTGCTCACCTGTCGACTAGCGGGAGGGCCCTAAACTACGAGCAGTACTTC
CSAHLSTSGRALNYEQYF
>many|TRBD2|TRBV4-3|TRBJ2-7
TGCGCCAGCAGCGCACTAGCGGGAGGCTACGAGCAGTACTTC
CASSALAGGYEQYF